A single sample gave rise to the 17 T cell receptor beta chains below, sequenced in a study of a mutant IDH1 vaccine in newly diagnosed glioma. These receptors have no identified antigens. This table comes from immunoSEQ multiplex PCR, and its TCRdb copy is limited to in-frame clones, with some not included. Here the sample spans 25,000 to 35,000 clones, 80% to 90% being singletons. Time point of the sample: week 5, during vaccination. One vaccine dose held 300 ug of mutant IDH1 20-mer peptide and came with topical imiquimod. The sequencing here drew on PBMCs, taken from a glioma patient whose treatment included an IDH1 peptide vaccine. The receptors derive from a man younger than 30 with glioma.

This rearrangement joins TRBV10-2 to TRBJ2-1; D uncertain. The CDR3 is made up of 12 amino acids. Germline V gives CDR1 WSHSY, CDR2 SAAADI. V was trimmed by 6 bases and J by 8 bases, leaving 11 bases between them. The DNA for the CDR3 is TGCGCCAGCAGGGCGGCCAATCATGAGCAGTTCTTC. Protein sequence: CASRAANHEQFF.

This chain joins TRBV19 and TRBJ1-1, with 9 nucleotides matching TRBD1. The CDR3 totals 15 residues. The germline gives CDR1 LNHDA, CDR2 SQIVND (reference sequence). Losses at the gene ends were 4 bases for V and 8 bases for J; bases not matched to a gene: 11. The CDR3 is CASSRSRDRDAEAFF. In DNA, the CDR3 is TGTGCCAGTAGTAGATCCCGGGACAGGGATGCGGAAGCTTTCTTT.

The chain employs TRBV7-2 and TRBJ2-7; tentative D call: TRBD2 (6 bases). There are 15 residues in the CDR3. Between the trimmed V and J ends, which lost 4 bases and 1 base, there was a span of 14 bases. CDR1 and CDR2 (germline): SGHTA, FQGNSA. CDR3 nucleotide sequence: TGTGCCAGCAGCTCCGGGCGGGAATGGTCCTACGAGCAGTACTTC. Translating it yields CASSSGREWSYEQYF.

The rearrangement joins TRBV27 to TRBJ1-2, with D possibly matching TRBD1 (6 bases). Per the germline V gene, CDR1 is MNHEY and CDR2 is SMNVEV (reference sequence). There are 14 residues in the CDR3. Trimming removed 7 bases at V and 4 bases at J, with 16 bases between. CDR3 DNA sequence: TGTGCCAGCAACTGGGGGGGCAGGGTCTATGGCTACACCTTC. This sequence encodes CASNWGGRVYGYTF.

V and J are TRBV2 and TRBJ1-1, with TRBD1 as a possible D gene (6 bases). With 7 bases removed from V and 5 bases from J, the gap between germline ends came to 14 bases. The germline gives CDR1 SNHLY, CDR2 FYNNEI. This CDR3 has 13 residues. The CDR3 loop reads CASTAGEGTEAFF. The CDR3, as DNA: TGTGCCAGCACGGCAGGGGAAGGAACTGAAGCTTTCTTT. The full variable domain, its missing parts supplied by reference TRBV2 and TRBJ1-1, is EPEVTQTPSHQVTQMGQEVILRCVPISNHLYFYWYRQILGQKVEFLVSFYNNEISEKSEIFDDQFSVERPDGSNFTLKIRSTKLEDSAMYFCASTAGEGTEAFFGQGTRLTVV.

The genes are TRBV6-6 and TRBJ1-1; TRBD1 matches at 10 bases. The V segment lost 4 bases and the J segment 0 bases; nucleotides outside the gene matches: 5. The CDR3 runs to 16 residues. Germline V gene data show CDR1 as MNHNY and CDR2 as SVGAGI (reference sequence). CDR3 nucleotides: TGTGCCAGCAGTTCCGGGACAGGGGTTCTGAACACTGAAGCTTTCTTT. Translation gives CASSSGTGVLNTEAFF.

In DNA, the CDR3 is TGTGCCAGCAGCTTAGAGGGCATTATGTGGGAGACCCAGTACTTC. Amino acids: CASSLEGIMWETQYF. The chain couples TRBV7-9 to TRBJ2-5, with no clear D. The length of the CDR3 is 15 residues. V gave up 1 base and J gave up 5 bases, with 14 bases separating them. Germline lookup yields CDR1 SEHNR and CDR2 FQNEAQ (reference sequence).

The CDR3 reads CASSRTGGNEKLFF. The CDR3 coding sequence is TGTGCCAGCAGCCGGACAGGGGGGAATGAAAAACTGTTTTTT. The V call is TRBV7-9, the J call TRBJ1-4, with 10 bases lining up with TRBD1. V shed 5 bases, J shed 5 bases, and the junction held 2 bases outside the gene matches. CDR3 size: 14 residues. The germline V gene encodes CDR1 SEHNR and CDR2 FQNEAQ (reference sequence).

The CDR3, as DNA: TGTGCCATCAGTCCCGACAGGTCCCCTTACGAGCAGTACTTC. It encodes CAISPDRSPYEQYF. V and J are TRBV10-3 and TRBJ2-7; perhaps TRBD1 as D (6 bases). Between the trimmed V and J ends, which lost 5 bases and 4 bases, there was a span of 15 bases. CDR3 length equals 14 residues. The germline CDR1 and CDR2 sequences are ENHRY and SYGVKD.

The sample holds one count of this clone. This chain connects TRBV5-1 to TRBJ2-2, with D unresolved. From germline, CDR1 is SGHRS and CDR2 YFSETQ. The CDR3 runs to 12 residues. V lost 3 bases and J 5 bases, leaving 5 bases between the germline ends. The CDR3 region is CASSWRTGELFF. The CDR3 nucleotides read TGCGCCAGCAGCTGGAGAACCGGGGAGCTGTTTTTT.

The chain combines TRBV7-8 with TRBJ1-2, with D possibly being TRBD1 (5 bases). This CDR3 is 16 amino acids long. The V end was cut by 2 bases, the J end by 4 bases, with 17 bases between. Germline V lookup: CDR1 SGHVS, CDR2 FQNEAQ. CDR3 in amino acids: CASSLSPIGGGYGYTF. The DNA of the CDR3 is TGTGCCAGCAGCTTAAGCCCTATCGGGGGGGGCTATGGCTACACCTTC.

The sample holds one count of this clone. The gene calls are TRBV6-5 and TRBJ2-7; 11 bases map to TRBD1. In germline, CDR1 is MNHEY, CDR2 SVGAGI. J was trimmed by 5 bases and V by 5 bases; bases with no gene match: 5. This CDR3 spans 14 amino acids. CDR3 in DNA: TGTGCCAGCAGTCCCAAGGGACAGGGGGACGAGCAGTACTTC. Translated, it gives CASSPKGQGDEQYF.

V is TRBV20-1 and J is TRBJ1-1; D is unclear. Trimming took 8 bases from V and 1 from J, leaving 8 bases between them. Germline V CDR1 and CDR2: DFQATT, SNEGSKA (reference sequence). The CDR3 sequence is 11 residues long. DNA for the CDR3: TGCAGTATCTGGGGGAACACTGAAGCTTTCTTT. Translated: CSIWGNTEAFF.

This chain uses TRBV6-1 with TRBJ2-7; 10 bases map to TRBD1. The CDR3 sequence is 15 residues long. Germline-derived CDR1 and CDR2 are MNHNS and SASEGT. The V gene end was trimmed by 7 bases and the J gene end by 2 bases; junction bases not matched to a gene: 8. The CDR3 DNA is TGTGCCAGCACCAAACCGGGACAGGGGACCTACGAGCAGTACTTC. Translation gives CASTKPGQGTYEQYF.

This chain uses TRBV15 with TRBJ1-4, with D unresolved. Germline assignment: CDR1 LNHNV and CDR2 YYDKDF (reference sequence). V was pared by 1 base and J by 0 bases, with 6 bases between. This CDR3 comprises 15 residues. The DNA of the CDR3 is TGTGCCACCAGCAGAGGGGCATCAACTAATGAAAAACTGTTTTTT. This codes for CATSRGASTNEKLFF.

The chain employs TRBV30 and TRBJ2-1; D is perhaps TRBD2 (6 bases). This CDR3 has 12 amino acids. Germline CDR1 reads GTSNPN; CDR2 reads SVGIG (reference sequence). Between the trimmed V and J ends, which lost 3 bases and 5 bases, there was a span of 8 bases. For the CDR3, the DNA is TGTGCCTGGAGCGGGAGCGACAATGAGCAGTTCTTC. Translation gives CAWSGSDNEQFF.

The CDR3: CSVRQGIARADTQYF. The CDR3 nucleotides are TGCAGCGTCCGACAGGGAATAGCCCGGGCAGATACGCAGTATTTT. The V call is TRBV29-1, the J call TRBJ2-3; 7 nucleotides line up with TRBD1. This CDR3 is 15 amino acids long. Germline loops: CDR1 SQVTM, CDR2 ANQGSEA. The V and J ends lost 6 bases and 4 bases, in that order; junction bases with no gene match: 13.